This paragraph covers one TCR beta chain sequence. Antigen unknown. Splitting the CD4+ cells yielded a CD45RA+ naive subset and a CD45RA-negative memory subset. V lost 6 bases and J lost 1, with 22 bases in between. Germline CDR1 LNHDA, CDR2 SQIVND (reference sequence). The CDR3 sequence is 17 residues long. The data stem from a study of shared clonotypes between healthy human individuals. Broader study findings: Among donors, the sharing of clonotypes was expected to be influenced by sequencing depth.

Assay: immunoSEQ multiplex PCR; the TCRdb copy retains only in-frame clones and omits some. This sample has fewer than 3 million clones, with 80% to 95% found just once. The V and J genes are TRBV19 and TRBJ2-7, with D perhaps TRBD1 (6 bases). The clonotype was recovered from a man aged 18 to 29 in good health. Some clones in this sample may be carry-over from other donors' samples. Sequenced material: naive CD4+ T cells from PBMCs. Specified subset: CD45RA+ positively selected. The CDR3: CASSADDFLQGSYEQYF. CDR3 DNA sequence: TGTGCCAGTAGCGCGGACGATTTCCTACAGGGATCCTACGAGCAGTACTTC.